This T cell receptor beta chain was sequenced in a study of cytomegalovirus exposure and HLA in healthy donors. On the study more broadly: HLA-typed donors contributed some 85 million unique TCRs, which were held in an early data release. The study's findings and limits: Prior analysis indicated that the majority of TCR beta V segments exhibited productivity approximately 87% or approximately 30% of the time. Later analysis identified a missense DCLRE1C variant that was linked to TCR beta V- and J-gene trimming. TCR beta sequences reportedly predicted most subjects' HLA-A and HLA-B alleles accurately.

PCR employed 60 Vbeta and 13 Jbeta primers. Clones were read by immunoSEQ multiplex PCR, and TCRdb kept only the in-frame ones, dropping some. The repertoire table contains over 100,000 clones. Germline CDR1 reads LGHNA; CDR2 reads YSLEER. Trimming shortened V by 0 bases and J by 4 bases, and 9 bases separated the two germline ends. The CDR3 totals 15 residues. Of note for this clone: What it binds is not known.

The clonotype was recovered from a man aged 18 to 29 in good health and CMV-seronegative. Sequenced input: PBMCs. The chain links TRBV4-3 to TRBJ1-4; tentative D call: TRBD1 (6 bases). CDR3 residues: CASSQDGRGNEKLFF. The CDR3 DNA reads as TGCGCCAGCAGCCAAGATGGCAGGGGTAATGAAAAACTGTTTTTT.